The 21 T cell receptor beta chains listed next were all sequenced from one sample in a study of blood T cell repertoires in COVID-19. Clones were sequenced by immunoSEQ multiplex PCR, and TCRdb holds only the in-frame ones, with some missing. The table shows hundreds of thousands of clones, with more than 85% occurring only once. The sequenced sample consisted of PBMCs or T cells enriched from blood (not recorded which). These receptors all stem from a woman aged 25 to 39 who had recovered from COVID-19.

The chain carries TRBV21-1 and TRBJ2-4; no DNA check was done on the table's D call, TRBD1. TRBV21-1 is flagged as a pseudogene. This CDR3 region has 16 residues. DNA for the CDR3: TGTGCCAGCAGCAAAGAGGGGCCTTGGTGGGAAAACATTCAGTACTTC. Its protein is CASSKEGPWWENIQYF.

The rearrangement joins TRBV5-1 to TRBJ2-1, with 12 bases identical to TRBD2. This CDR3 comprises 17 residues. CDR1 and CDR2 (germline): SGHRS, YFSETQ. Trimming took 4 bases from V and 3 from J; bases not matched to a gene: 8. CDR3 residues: CASSPRLAGAIYNEQFF. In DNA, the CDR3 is TGCGCCAGCAGCCCCCGACTAGCGGGAGCGATCTACAATGAGCAGTTCTTC.

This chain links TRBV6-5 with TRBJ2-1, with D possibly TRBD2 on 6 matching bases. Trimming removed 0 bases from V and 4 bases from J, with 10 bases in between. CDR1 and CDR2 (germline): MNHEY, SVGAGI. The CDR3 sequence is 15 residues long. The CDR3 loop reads CASSYSRRGYNEQFF. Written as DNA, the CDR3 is TGTGCCAGCAGTTACTCGAGGCGGGGTTACAATGAGCAGTTCTTC.

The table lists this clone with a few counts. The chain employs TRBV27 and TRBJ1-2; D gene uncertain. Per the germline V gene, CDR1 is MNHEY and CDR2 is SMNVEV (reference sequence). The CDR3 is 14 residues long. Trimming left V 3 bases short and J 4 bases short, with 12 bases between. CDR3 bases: TGTGCCAGCAGTTTCAACATTGCGGGCTATGGCTACACCTTC. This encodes CASSFNIAGYGYTF.

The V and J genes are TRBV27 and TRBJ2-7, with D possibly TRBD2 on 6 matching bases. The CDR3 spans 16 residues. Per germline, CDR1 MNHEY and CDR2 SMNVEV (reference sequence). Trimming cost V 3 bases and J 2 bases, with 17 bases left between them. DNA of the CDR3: TGTGCCAGCAGTTTTGGCCTCCCGCGGGGCACCTACGAGCAGTACTTC. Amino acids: CASSFGLPRGTYEQYF.

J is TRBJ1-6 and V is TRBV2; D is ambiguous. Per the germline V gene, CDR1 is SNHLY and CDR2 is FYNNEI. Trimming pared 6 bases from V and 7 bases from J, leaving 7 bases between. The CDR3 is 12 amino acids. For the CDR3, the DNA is TGTGCCAGCAGCAACAGCAATTCACCCCTCCACTTT. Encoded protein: CASSNSNSPLHF.

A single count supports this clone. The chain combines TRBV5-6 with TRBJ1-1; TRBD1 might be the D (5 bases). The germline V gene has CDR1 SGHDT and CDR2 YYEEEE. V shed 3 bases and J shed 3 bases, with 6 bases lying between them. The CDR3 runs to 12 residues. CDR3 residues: CASSSGDTEAFF. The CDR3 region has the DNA TGTGCCAGCAGCTCGGGGGACACTGAAGCTTTCTTT.

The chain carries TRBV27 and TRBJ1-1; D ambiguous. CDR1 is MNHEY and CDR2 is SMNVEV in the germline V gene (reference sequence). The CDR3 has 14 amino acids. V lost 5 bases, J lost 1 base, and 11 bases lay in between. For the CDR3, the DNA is TGTGCCAGCAGTCCCCTCCTCCCGAACACTGAAGCTTTCTTT. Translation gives CASSPLLPNTEAFF.

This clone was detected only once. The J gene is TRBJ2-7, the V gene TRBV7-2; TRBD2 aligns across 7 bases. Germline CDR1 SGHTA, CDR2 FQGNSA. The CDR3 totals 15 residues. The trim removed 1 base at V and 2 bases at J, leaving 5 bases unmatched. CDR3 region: CASSLDRDYTYEQYF. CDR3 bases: TGTGCCAGCAGCTTAGATAGGGACTATACCTACGAGCAGTACTTC.

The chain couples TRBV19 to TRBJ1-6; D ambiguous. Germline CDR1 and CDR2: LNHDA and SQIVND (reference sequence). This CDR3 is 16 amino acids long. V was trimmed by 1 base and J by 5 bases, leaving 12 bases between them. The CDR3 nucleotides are TGTGCCAGTAGTATAGGCCAGGCCGGCCATAATTCACCCCTCCACTTT. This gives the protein CASSIGQAGHNSPLHF.

Here the CDR3 DNA reads TGCGCCAGCAGCTTGAATTCTCTAGTTGACTATGAGCAGTTCTTC. Its translation is CASSLNSLVDYEQFF. The chain carries TRBV5-1 and TRBJ2-1; D is undetermined. The CDR3 spans 15 residues. Germline V lookup: CDR1 SGHRS, CDR2 YFSETQ. With 1 base removed from V and 8 bases from J, the gap between germline ends came to 16 bases. Using reference TRBV5-1 and TRBJ2-1 for the parts outside the CDR3, the full variable domain is KAGVTQTPRYLIKTRGQQVTLSCSPISGHRSVSWYQQTPGQGLQFLFEYFSETQRNKGNFPGRFSGRQFSNSRSEMNVSTLELGDSALYLCASSLNSLVDYEQFFGPGTRLTVL.

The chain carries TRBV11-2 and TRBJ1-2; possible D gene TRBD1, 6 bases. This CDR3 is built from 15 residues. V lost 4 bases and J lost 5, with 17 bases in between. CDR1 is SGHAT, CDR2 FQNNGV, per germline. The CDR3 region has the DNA TGTGCCAGCAGCTCCCCGGGGGGGCGCAGATATGGCTACACCTTC. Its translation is CASSSPGGRRYGYTF.

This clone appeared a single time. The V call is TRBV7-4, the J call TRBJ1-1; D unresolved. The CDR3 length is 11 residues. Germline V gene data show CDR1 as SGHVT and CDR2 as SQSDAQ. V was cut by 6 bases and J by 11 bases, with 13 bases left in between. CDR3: CASSPRPEAFF. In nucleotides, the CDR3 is TGTGCCAGCAGTCCCCGACCGGAGGCTTTCTTT.

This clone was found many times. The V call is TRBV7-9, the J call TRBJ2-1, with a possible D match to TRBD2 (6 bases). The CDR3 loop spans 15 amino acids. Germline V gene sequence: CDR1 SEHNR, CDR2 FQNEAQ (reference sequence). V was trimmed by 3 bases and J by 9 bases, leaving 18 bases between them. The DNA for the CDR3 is TGTGCCAGCAGCTTTCGGGACTCAACCCGCAGTGAGCAGTTCTTC. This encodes CASSFRDSTRSEQFF.

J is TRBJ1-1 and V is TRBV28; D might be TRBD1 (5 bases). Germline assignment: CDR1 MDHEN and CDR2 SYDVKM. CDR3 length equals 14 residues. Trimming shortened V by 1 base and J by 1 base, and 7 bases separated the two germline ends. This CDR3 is CASSLFGGNTEAFF. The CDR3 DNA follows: TGTGCCAGCAGTTTATTCGGGGGGAACACTGAAGCTTTCTTT.

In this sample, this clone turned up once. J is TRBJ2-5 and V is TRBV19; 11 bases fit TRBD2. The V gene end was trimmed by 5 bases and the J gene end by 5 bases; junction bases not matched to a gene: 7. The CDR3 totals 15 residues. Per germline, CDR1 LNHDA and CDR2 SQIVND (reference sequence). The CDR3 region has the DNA TGTGCCAGTAGTGTGACTAGCGGGGACGCCGAGACCCAGTACTTC. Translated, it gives CASSVTSGDAETQYF.

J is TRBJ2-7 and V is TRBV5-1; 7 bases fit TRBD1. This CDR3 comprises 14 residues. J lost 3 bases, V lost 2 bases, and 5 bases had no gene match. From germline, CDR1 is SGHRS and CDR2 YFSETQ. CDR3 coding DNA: TGCGCCAGCAGCTTTGCCGGGACAGACTACGAGCAGTACTTC. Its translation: CASSFAGTDYEQYF.

This CDR3 is CASSLGRIYEQYF. CDR3 DNA: TGTGCCAGCAGTTTAGGCAGAATCTACGAGCAGTACTTC. This chain links TRBV27 with TRBJ2-7; D not certain. Trimming took off 2 bases at V and 3 bases at J, with 8 bases between the two ends. The CDR3 loop spans 13 amino acids. The germline gives CDR1 MNHEY, CDR2 SMNVEV (reference sequence).

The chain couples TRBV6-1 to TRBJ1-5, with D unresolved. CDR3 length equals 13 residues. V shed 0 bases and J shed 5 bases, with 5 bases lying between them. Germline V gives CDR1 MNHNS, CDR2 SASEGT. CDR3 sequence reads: CASSEATYQPQHF. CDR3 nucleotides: TGTGCCAGCAGTGAAGCAACATATCAGCCCCAGCATTTT.

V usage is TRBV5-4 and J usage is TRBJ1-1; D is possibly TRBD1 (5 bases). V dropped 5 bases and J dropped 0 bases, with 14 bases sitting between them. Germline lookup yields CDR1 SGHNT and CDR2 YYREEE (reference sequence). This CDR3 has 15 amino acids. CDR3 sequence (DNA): TGTGCCAGCAGTGAAGGCGACAGTATGAACACTGAAGCTTTCTTT. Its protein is CASSEGDSMNTEAFF.

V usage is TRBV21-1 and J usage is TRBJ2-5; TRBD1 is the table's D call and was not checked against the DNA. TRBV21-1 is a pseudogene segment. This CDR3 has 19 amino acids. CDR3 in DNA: TGTGCCAGCAGCAAGATGCCGGGACAGGGGGCAATAAGTGGAGAGACCCAGTACTTC. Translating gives CASSKMPGQGAISGETQYF.